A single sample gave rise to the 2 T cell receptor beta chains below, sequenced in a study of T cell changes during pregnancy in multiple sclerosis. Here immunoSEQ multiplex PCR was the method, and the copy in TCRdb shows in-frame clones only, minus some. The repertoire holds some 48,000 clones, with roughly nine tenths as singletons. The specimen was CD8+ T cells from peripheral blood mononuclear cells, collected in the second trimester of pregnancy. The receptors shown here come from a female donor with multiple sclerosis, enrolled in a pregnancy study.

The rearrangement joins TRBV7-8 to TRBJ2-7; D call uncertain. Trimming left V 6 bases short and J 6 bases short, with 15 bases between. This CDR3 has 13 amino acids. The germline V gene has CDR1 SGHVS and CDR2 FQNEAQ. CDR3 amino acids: CASSFPDGLEQYF. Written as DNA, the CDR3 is TGTGCCAGCAGTTTTCCAGATGGGCTCGAGCAGTACTTC.

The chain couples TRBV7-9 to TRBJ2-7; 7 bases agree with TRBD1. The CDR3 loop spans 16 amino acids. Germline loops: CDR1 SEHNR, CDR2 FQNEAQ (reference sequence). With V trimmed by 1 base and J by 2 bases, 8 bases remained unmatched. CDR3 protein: CASSLGGGSFTYEQYF. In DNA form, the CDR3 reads TGTGCCAGCAGCTTAGGAGGGGGCAGTTTCACCTACGAGCAGTACTTC.